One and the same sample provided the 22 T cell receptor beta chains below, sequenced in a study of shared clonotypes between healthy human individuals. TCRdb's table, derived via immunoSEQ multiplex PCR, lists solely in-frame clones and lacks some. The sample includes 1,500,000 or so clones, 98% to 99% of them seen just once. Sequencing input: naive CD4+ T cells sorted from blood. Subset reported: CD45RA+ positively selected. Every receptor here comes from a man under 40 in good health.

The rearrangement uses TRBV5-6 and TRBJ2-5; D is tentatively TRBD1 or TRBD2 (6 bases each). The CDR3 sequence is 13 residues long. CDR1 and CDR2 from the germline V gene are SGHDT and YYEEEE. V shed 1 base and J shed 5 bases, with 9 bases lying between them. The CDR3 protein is CASSLKGGETQYF. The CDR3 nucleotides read TGTGCCAGCAGCTTGAAGGGGGGTGAGACCCAGTACTTC.

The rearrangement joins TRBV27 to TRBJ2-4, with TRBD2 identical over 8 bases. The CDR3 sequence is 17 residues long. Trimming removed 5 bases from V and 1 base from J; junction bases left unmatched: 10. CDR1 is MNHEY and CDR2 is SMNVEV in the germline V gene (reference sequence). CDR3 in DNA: TGTGCCAGCAGTCCCTTCGGGCTAGCGGGCGCCAAAAACATTCAGTACTTC. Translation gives CASSPFGLAGAKNIQYF.

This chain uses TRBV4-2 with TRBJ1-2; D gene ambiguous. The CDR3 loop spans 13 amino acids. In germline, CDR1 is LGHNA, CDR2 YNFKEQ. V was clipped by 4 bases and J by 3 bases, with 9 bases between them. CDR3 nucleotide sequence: TGTGCCAGCAGCCTCGAAAGGGACTATGGCTACACCTTC. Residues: CASSLERDYGYTF.

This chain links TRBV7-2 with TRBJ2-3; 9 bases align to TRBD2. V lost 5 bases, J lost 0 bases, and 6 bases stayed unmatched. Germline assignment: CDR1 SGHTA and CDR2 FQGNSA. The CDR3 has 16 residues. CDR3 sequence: CASSPPSGGSTDTQYF. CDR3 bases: TGTGCCAGCAGCCCCCCAAGCGGGGGGAGCACAGATACGCAGTATTTT.

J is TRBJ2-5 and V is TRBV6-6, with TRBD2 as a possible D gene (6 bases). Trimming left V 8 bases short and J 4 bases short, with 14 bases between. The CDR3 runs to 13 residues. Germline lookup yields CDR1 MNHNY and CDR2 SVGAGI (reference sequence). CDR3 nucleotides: TGTGCCAGCCGGGAGCCGGGGGTAGAGACCCAGTACTTC. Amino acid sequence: CASREPGVETQYF.

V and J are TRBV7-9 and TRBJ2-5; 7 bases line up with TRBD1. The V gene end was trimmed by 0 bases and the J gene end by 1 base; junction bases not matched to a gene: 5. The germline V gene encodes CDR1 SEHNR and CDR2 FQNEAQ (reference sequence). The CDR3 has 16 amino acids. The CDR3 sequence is CASSLARQGGQETQYF. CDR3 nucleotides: TGTGCCAGCAGCTTAGCCAGACAGGGTGGCCAAGAGACCCAGTACTTC.

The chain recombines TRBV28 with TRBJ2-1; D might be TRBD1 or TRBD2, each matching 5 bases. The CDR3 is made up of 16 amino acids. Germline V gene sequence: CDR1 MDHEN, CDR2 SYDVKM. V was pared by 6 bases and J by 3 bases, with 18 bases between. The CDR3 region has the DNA TGTGCCAGCAGATCTCCCGGGACCCAAGACTACAATGAGCAGTTCTTC. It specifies CASRSPGTQDYNEQFF.

The CDR3 loop reads CASTRWGRDTGELFF. The CDR3 DNA follows: TGTGCCAGCACCCGGTGGGGGCGCGACACCGGGGAGCTGTTTTTT. The chain is built from TRBV27 and TRBJ2-2, with D possibly TRBD1 on 6 matching bases. V was trimmed by 7 bases and J by 3 bases, leaving 15 bases between them. CDR1 MNHEY and CDR2 SMNVEV come from the germline V gene (reference sequence). The CDR3 sequence is 15 residues long.

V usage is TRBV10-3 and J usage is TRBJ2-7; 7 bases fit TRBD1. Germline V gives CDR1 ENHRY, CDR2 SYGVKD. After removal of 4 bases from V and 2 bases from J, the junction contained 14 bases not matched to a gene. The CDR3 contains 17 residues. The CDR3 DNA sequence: TGTGCCATCAGTGGCAACAGGGGAAGGGCTGGTACCTACGAGCAGTACTTC. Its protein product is CAISGNRGRAGTYEQYF.

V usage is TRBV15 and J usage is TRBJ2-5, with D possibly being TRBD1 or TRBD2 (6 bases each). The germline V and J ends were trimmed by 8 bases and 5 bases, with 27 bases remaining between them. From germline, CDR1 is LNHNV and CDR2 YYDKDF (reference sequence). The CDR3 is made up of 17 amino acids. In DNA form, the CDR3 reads TGTGCCACCTCCGGGACAATCTTTGGAGGGGCAAGGGAGACCCAGTACTTC. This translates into CATSGTIFGGARETQYF.

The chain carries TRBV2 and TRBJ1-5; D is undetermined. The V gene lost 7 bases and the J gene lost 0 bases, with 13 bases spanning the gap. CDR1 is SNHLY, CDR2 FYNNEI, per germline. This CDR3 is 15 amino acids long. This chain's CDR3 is CASTRTVYSNQPQHF. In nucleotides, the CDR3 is TGTGCCAGCACGAGAACAGTCTATAGCAATCAGCCCCAGCATTTT.

CDR3 sequence: CASSLRDASSYEQYF. The CDR3 coding sequence is TGTGCCAGCTCACTCAGGGACGCGAGCTCCTACGAGCAGTACTTC. The genes are TRBV18 and TRBJ2-7; D may match TRBD1 or TRBD2 (5 bases each). Trimming removed 4 bases at V and 0 bases at J, with 13 bases between. Germline V gives CDR1 KGHSH, CDR2 LQKENI. This CDR3 is 15 amino acids long.

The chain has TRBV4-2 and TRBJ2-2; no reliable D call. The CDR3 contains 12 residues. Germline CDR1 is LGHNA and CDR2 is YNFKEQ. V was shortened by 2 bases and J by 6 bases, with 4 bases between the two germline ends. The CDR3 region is CASSQIPGELFF. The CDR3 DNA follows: TGTGCCAGCAGCCAAATCCCCGGGGAGCTGTTTTTT.

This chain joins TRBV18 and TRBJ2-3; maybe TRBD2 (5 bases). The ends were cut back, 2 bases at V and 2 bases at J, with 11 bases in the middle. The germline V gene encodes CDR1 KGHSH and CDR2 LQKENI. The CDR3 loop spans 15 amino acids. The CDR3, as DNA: TGTGCCAGCTCACCAGTTACCGACTACACAGATACGCAGTATTTT. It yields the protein CASSPVTDYTDTQYF.

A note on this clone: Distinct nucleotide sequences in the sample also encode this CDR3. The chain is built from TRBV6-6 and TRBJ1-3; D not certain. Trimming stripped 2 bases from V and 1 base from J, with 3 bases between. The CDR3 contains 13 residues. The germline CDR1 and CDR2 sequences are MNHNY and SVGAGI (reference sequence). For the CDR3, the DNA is TGTGCCAGCAGTTACGGGTCTGGAAACACCATATATTTT. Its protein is CASSYGSGNTIYF.

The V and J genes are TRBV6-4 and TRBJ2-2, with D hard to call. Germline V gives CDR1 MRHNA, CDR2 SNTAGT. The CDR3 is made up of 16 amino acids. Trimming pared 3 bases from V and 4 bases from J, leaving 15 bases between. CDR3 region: CASSESAASSTGELFF. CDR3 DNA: TGTGCCAGCAGTGAGTCTGCGGCCTCCTCCACCGGGGAGCTGTTTTTT.

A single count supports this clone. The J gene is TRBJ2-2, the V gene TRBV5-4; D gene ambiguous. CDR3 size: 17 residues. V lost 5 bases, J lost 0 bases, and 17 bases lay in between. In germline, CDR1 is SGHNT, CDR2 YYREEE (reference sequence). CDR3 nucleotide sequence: TGTGCCAGCAGGGACGCGAAGACGTCCCCGAACACCGGGGAGCTGTTTTTT. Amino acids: CASRDAKTSPNTGELFF.

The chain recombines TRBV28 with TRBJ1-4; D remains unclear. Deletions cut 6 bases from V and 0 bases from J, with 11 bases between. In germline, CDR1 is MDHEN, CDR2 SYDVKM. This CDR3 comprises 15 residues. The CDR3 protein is CASRRTMTTNEKLFF. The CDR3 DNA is TGTGCCAGCAGGAGAACAATGACAACTAATGAAAAACTGTTTTTT.

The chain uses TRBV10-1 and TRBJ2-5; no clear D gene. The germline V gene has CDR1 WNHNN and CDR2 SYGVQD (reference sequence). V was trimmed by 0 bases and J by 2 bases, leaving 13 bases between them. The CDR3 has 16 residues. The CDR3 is CASSESVGQIQETQYF. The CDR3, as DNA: TGCGCCAGCAGTGAGTCGGTAGGGCAGATTCAAGAGACCCAGTACTTC.

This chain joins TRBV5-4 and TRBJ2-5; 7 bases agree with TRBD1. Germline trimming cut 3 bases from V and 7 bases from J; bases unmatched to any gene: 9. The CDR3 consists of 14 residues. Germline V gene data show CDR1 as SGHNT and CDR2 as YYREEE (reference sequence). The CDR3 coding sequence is TGTGCCAGCAGCTCCGGACAGGACCGAGGGACCCAGTACTTC. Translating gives CASSSGQDRGTQYF. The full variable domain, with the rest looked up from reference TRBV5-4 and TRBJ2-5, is ETGVTQSPTHLIKTRGQQVTLRCSSQSGHNTVSWYQQALGQGPQFIFQYYREEENGRGNFPPRFSGLQFPNYSSELNVNALELDDSALYLCASSSGQDRGTQYFGPGTRLLVL.

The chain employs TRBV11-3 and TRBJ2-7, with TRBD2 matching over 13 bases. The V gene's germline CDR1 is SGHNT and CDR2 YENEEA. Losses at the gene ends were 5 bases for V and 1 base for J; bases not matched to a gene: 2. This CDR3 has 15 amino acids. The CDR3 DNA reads TGTGCCAGCAGCCAGGGACTAGCGGGATCCTACGAGCAGTACTTC. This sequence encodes CASSQGLAGSYEQYF.

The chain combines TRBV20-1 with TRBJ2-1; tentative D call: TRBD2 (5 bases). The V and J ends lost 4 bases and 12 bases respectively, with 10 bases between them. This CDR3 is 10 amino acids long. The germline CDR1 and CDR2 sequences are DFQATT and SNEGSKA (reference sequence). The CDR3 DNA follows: TGCAGTGCTACGGGGAGCGGGCAGTTCTTC. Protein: CSATGSGQFF.